These 17 T cell receptor beta chains were sequenced from one sample in a study of low-dose radiotherapy and immunotherapy resistance in tumors. TRAV- and TRBV-specific primers, spanning alpha and beta chains, primed first-strand cDNA. It was with a constant-region primer and a V-primer adapter that TCRs were amplified over approximately 20 PCR cycles. TCRdb recomputed calls from the reads with MiXCR, one row per CDR3 protein. The data show roughly 11,000 distinct CDR3 sequences, more than 55% seen once. The receptor source for this set is a human donor with advanced metastatic prostate, ovarian, gallbladder or colorectal cancer (not recorded which). This table probably holds off-target reads from a library built for another chain.

The chain links TRBV9 to TRBJ2-5; 12 bases map to TRBD2. The CDR3 runs 15 residues. V lost 3 bases and J lost 7; bases outside the gene matches: 7. The germline gives CDR1 SGDLS, CDR2 YYNGEE. Here the CDR3 reads CASSDLAGGPGTQYF. The DNA for the CDR3 is TGTGCCAGCAGCGACCTAGCGGGGGGGCCAGGGACCCAGTACTTC.

The J gene is TRBJ2-1, the V gene TRBV7-8; D gene unclear. The CDR3 has 12 residues. Trimming took off 3 bases at V and 7 bases at J, with 7 bases between the two ends. Germline CDR1 SGHVS, CDR2 FQNEAQ. This chain's CDR3 is CASSLRSNEQFF. The CDR3 DNA reads as TGTGCCAGCAGCTTGAGGTCGAATGAGCAGTTCTTC.

A few counts support this clonotype. The chain joins TRBV23-1 to TRBJ1-2; D gene unclear. TRBV23-1 is recorded as an ORF, its role being uncertain. The CDR3 is 12 residues long. With 4 bases removed from V and 7 bases from J, the gap between germline ends came to 10 bases. The CDR3 DNA reads TGCGCCAGCAGTCGGAGTACCTCTGGCTACACCTTC. Protein product: CASSRSTSGYTF.

The chain recombines TRBV4-2 with TRBJ2-5; a possible D gene is TRBD1 (6 bases). The CDR3 spans 15 residues. V was trimmed by 4 bases and J by 5 bases, leaving 17 bases between them. Germline lookup yields CDR1 LGHNA and CDR2 YNFKEQ. This chain's CDR3 is CASSRGPFQGETQYF. CDR3 sequence (DNA): TGTGCCAGCAGCCGGGGGCCGTTCCAGGGGGAGACCCAGTACTTC.

This clonotype showed up just a few times. This chain uses TRBV6-1 with TRBJ2-2; possible D gene TRBD2, 5 bases. Trimming shortened V by 7 bases and J by 0 bases, and 9 bases separated the two germline ends. CDR1 is MNHNS and CDR2 is SASEGT in the germline V gene. The CDR3 length is 14 residues. The CDR3 region is CASTLAPNTGELFF. CDR3 sequence (DNA): TGTGCCAGCACTCTAGCCCCGAACACCGGGGAGCTGTTTTTT.

This sequence joins TRBV5-4 and TRBJ2-3; tentative D call: TRBD2 (6 bases). V shed 4 bases and J shed 5 bases, with 23 bases lying between them. Germline lookup yields CDR1 SGHNT and CDR2 YYREEE (reference sequence). There are 17 residues in the CDR3. The CDR3 is CASSLGTDPLYRDTQYF. CDR3 bases: TGTGCCAGCAGCCTGGGGACTGATCCCCTATACAGAGATACGCAGTATTTT.

The chain combines TRBV7-2 with TRBJ2-5; TRBD2 agrees at 9 bases. The CDR3 runs 14 residues. The germline CDR1 and CDR2 sequences are SGHTA and FQGNSA. Trimming took 6 bases from V and 5 from J; bases not matched to a gene: 7. The CDR3 nucleotides are TGTGCCAGCAGGGGACTAGCCTTGACGGAGACCCAGTACTTC. Translation gives CASRGLALTETQYF.

This clonotype was found a few times. The V and J genes are TRBV14 and TRBJ2-1; 10 bases match TRBD1. This CDR3 is built from 21 residues. CDR1 and CDR2 from the germline V gene are SGHDN and FVKESK. J was trimmed by 0 bases and V by 1 base; bases with no gene match: 15. The CDR3 region has the DNA TGTGCCAGCAGCCAAGGAGTCCCGGGACAGGGGCCTAAAAGCTCCTACAATGAGCAGTTCTTC. Residues: CASSQGVPGQGPKSSYNEQFF.

In this sample, this clonotype turned up a few times. The rearrangement uses TRBV28 and TRBJ2-7; 7 bases are shared with TRBD1. This CDR3 has 18 amino acids. The germline gives CDR1 MDHEN, CDR2 SYDVKM. Germline trimming cut 6 bases from V and 3 bases from J; bases unmatched to any gene: 20. CDR3 sequence: CASRGNGQVSSSFYEQYF. The CDR3 nucleotides read TGTGCCAGCAGAGGTAATGGACAGGTATCATCCTCCTTCTACGAGCAGTACTTC.

The gene calls are TRBV7-8 and TRBJ2-3, with TRBD1 as a possible D gene (6 bases). Germline CDR1 and CDR2: SGHVS and FQNEAQ. V was cut by 7 bases and J by 5 bases, with 19 bases left in between. This CDR3 region has 15 residues. CDR3 DNA sequence: TGTGCCAGCAAAACAAGGGGGAGCCCCCGAGATACGCAGTATTTT. It yields the protein CASKTRGSPRDTQYF.

The chain links TRBV9 to TRBJ2-1, with 8 bases identical to TRBD2. There are 16 residues in the CDR3. J gave up 3 bases and V 0 bases, and 5 bases lay outside the gene matches. Germline values: CDR1 SGDLS, CDR2 YYNGEE. The CDR3 loop is CASSVDARGGYNEQFF. The CDR3 DNA is TGTGCCAGCAGCGTAGATGCCCGGGGGGGCTACAATGAGCAGTTCTTC.

V usage is TRBV9 and J usage is TRBJ2-4; D is undetermined. This CDR3 is 15 amino acids long. The ends were cut back, 0 bases at V and 3 bases at J, with 10 bases in the middle. Germline V gene data show CDR1 as SGDLS and CDR2 as YYNGEE. In DNA, the CDR3 is TGTGCCAGCAGCGTAGGGTGGGGTGGCAAAAACATTCAGTACTTC. It translates to CASSVGWGGKNIQYF.

This clonotype was counted between two and nine times. The CDR3 spells CAQTKEAAHYEQYF. The CDR3 coding sequence is TGTGCCCAAACCAAGGAAGCAGCGCACTACGAGCAGTACTTC. This rearrangement joins TRBV6-2 or TRBV6-3 to TRBJ2-7; D is unclear. From germline, CDR1 is MNHEY and CDR2 SVGEGT. Trimming stripped 11 bases from V and 3 bases from J, with 20 bases between. CDR3 size: 14 residues.

The rearrangement links TRBV10-3 to TRBJ2-1; TRBD2 is a possible D gene (6 bases). Trimming stripped 4 bases from V and 0 bases from J, with 10 bases between. From germline, CDR1 is ENHRY and CDR2 SYGVKD. The CDR3 contains 15 residues. CDR3 amino acids: CAISAAGSSYNEQFF. CDR3 in DNA: TGTGCCATCAGTGCCGCGGGGAGCTCCTACAATGAGCAGTTCTTC.

The rearrangement joins TRBV2 to TRBJ2-1; unclear D gene. CDR1 is SNHLY and CDR2 is FYNNEI in the germline V gene. The CDR3 loop spans 16 amino acids. Deletions cut 2 bases from V and 8 bases from J, with 19 bases between. As DNA, the CDR3 is TGTGCCAGCAGTGAATGGGCTAGAGGTCGCAATTATGAGCAGTTCTTC. Translated: CASSEWARGRNYEQFF.

V and J are TRBV12-3 or TRBV12-4 and TRBJ1-1; D gene unclear. Trimming cost V 5 bases and J 4 bases, with 11 bases left between them. The CDR3 sequence is 13 residues long. Here the CDR3 DNA reads TGTGCCAGCAGTATTACAGCGGGCACTGAAGCTTTCTTT. Protein sequence: CASSITAGTEAFF.

Remarks on this clonotype: A junction boundary mismatches the germline segment, possibly from a read error. The chain has TRBV6-8 and TRBJ1-5; maybe TRBD1 (5 bases). Germline CDR1 reads MNHGY; CDR2 reads SAAAGT. CDR3 size: 11 residues. CDR3 DNA sequence: TGTGGCAGCAGGGCGGATGGGCCCCAGCATTTT. Amino acids: CGSRADGPQHF.